This is a list of T cell receptor beta chains from one sample in a study of blood T cells in healthy people across ages. TCRdb re-called the 5' RACE reads through MiXCR, storing one row per CDR3 protein. The table shows some 850,000 distinct CDR3 sequences, with 20% to 30% occurring only once. These data also featured in a second study, about T cells of mothers and their children.

Sequenced: blood. The receptors shown here come from a boy between 10 and 17 years old in good health. Each CDR3 is given with its conserved first and last residue. The D gene is left open where the match is weak. For some rows the clone size is stated as once, few or many, or as a class when expanded; others skip it.

>TRBV19|-|-|TRBJ1-6
CASSPRGGNSPLHF
TGTGCCAGTAGTCCCCGGGGGGGCAATTCACCCCTCCACTTT
>TRBV2|few|TRBD1|TRBJ2-7
CASNPGGQGYEQYF
TGTGCCAGCAACCCAGGGGGACAGGGGTACGAGCAGTACTTC
>TRBV29-1|-|TRBD2|TRBJ2-7
CSVDQGRGYEQYF
TGCAGCGTTGATCAAGGGAGGGGCTACGAGCAGTACTTC
>TRBV24-1|-|-|TRBJ1-3
CATSDPGASGNTIYF
TGTGCCACCAGTGACCCCGGCGCCTCTGGAAACACCATATATTTT
>TRBV6-4|-|-|TRBJ2-3
CASSDTGGRGDTDTQYF
TGTGCCAGCAGTGACACCGGAGGTCGGGGCGACACAGATACGCAGTATTTT
>TRBV12-3/TRBV12-4|few|-|TRBJ2-3
CASLLGSPPTDTQYF
TGTGCCAGCCTCCTGGGCAGTCCGCCCACAGATACGCAGTATTTT
>TRBV10-3|few|TRBD2|TRBJ2-6
CAISDGGRGANVLTF
TGTGCCATCAGTGACGGGGGGAGGGGGGCCAACGTCCTGACTTTC
>TRBV12-3/TRBV12-4|once|-|TRBJ2-1
CAGSLRGSGDEQFF
TGTGCCGGCAGTTTAAGGGGTAGTGGGGATGAGCAGTTCTTC
>TRBV4-2|-|TRBD2|TRBJ2-1
CASSQDSGRTSGGAGEQFF
TGTGCCAGCAGCCAAGATAGCGGCCGGACTAGCGGGGGGGCTGGTGAGCAGTTCTTC
>TRBV20-1|-|TRBD1|TRBJ2-1
CSAIYWDRGFIDEQFF
TGCAGTGCTATATATTGGGACAGGGGGTTTATTGATGAGCAGTTCTTC
>TRBV2|-|-|TRBJ1-2
CASSGLGEPNYGYTF
TGTGCCAGCAGTGGGCTAGGGGAGCCCAACTATGGCTACACCTTC
>TRBV5-1|few|-|TRBJ2-2
CASSLAEAGELFF
TGCGCCAGCAGCTTGGCAGAGGCCGGGGAGCTGTTTTTT
>TRBV12-5|-|-|TRBJ2-7
CASGLGMGRHYEQYF
TGTGCTAGTGGTTTAGGAATGGGCCGGCACTACGAGCAGTACTTC
>TRBV29-1|-|-|TRBJ1-5
CSVAGHKNQPQHF
TGCAGCGTTGCGGGACACAAAAATCAGCCCCAGCATTTT
>TRBV9|-|-|TRBJ2-3
CASSVDLGDTQYF
TGTGCCAGCAGCGTAGATCTCGGAGATACGCAGTATTTT
>TRBV7-2|-|-|TRBJ2-7
CASSPRWGPYEQYF
TGTGCCAGCAGCCCGCGTTGGGGGCCCTACGAGCAGTACTTC